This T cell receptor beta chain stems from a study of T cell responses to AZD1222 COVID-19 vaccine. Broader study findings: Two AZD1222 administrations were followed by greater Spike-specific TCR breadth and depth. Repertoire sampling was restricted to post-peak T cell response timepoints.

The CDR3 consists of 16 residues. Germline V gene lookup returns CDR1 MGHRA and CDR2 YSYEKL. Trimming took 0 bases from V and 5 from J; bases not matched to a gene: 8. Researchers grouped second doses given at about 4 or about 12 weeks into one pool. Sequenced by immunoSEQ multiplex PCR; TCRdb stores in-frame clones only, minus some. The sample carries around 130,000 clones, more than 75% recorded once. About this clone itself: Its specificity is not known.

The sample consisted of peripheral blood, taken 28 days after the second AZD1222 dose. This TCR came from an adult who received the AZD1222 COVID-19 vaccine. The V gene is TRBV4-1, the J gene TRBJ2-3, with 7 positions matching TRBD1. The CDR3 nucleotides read TGCGCCAGCAGCCAAGATCATATAGGGGGCGTAGATACGCAGTATTTT. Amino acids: CASSQDHIGGVDTQYF.